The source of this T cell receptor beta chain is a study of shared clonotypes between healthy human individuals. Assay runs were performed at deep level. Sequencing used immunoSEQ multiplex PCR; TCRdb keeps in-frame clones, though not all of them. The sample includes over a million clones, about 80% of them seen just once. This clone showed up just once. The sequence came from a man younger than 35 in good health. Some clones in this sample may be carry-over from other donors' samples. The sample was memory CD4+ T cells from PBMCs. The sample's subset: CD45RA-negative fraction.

In nucleotides, the CDR3 is TGTGCCAGCAGTTTATCAATGGGCGGCGAGCAGTACTTC. This gives the protein CASSLSMGGEQYF. The chain links TRBV28 to TRBJ2-7; D is unresolved. Trimming shortened V by 1 base and J by 6 bases, and 10 bases separated the two germline ends. CDR3 length: 13 residues. Germline CDR1 and CDR2: MDHEN and SYDVKM.